A few counts support the clone carrying this T cell receptor beta chain. The antigen remains undetermined. This sample was taken from a study of CD8 T cells in ankylosing spondylitis. Study-wide points: Clones linked to disease were reported to show significant enrichment in matched ankylosing spondylitis synovial fluid. Peripheral blood samples showed relatively rare disease-linked clones, and these clones were CD8+. Apparently characteristic of ankylosing spondylitis blood was a TCR beta motif (about eight highly homologous variants).

Each CDR3 protein gets one entry after TCRdb re-called the 5' RACE reads with MiXCR. Among some 840,000 distinct CDR3 sequences listed, roughly 10% were seen once. The CDR3 is made up of 15 amino acids. The germline V and J ends were trimmed by 3 bases and 0 bases, with 12 bases remaining between them. Germline CDR1 is DFQATT and CDR2 is SNEGSKA (reference sequence). This sequence originates from a male donor with ankylosing spondylitis. The sample consisted of blood, either unsorted or a sorted T cell fraction (not recorded which). The V and J genes are TRBV20-1 and TRBJ2-1; D might be TRBD2 (7 bases). The CDR3 is CSASGGAGSYNEQFF. The CDR3 coding sequence is TGCAGTGCTAGTGGGGGGGCGGGCTCCTACAATGAGCAGTTCTTC.